This record concerns one TCR beta chain sequence. The data originate from a study of cytomegalovirus exposure and HLA in healthy donors. The primer mix had 60 Vbeta and 13 Jbeta primers. Assay used: immunoSEQ multiplex PCR; TCRdb lists only in-frame clones, some missing. The sample yields under 150,000 clones, around 78% seen once. Germline CDR1 reads SGHNT; CDR2 reads YENEEA. CDR3 length: 16 amino acids. The ends lost 0 bases at V and 5 bases at J; junction bases unmatched: 5. This chain uses TRBV11-3 with TRBJ2-2, with 8 bases lining up with TRBD1. The sequenced material came from PBMCs. The source is a woman aged 45-59 years in good health and CMV-seronegative. The CDR3 region has the DNA TGTGCCAGCAGCTTAGATTCAGGGACAGGAACCGGGGAGCTGTTTTTT. It translates to CASSLDSGTGTGELFF.